The rows below give T cell receptor beta chains drawn from one sample of a study of T cells in Graves' hyperthyroidism and ophthalmopathy. One entry per CDR3 protein results from TCRdb running MiXCR on the multiplex PCR reads. The sample lists approximately 520,000 distinct CDR3 sequences, roughly 20% occurring once. Sequencing was done on a sample of blood. The receptors come from a man aged 18 to 30 with Graves' hyperthyroidism. CDR3s include the opening cysteine and the closing phenylalanine or tryptophan. D genes are given only for firm matches. Not all rows give a size; the values are once, few, many and, for expanded clones, a class.

many,TRBD2,TRBV12-3/TRBV12-4,TRBJ2-7,TGTGCCAGCAGTTTAAGCGGGAAGAAGCAGTACTTC,CASSLSGKKQYF
many,NA,TRBV20-1,TRBJ1-1,TGCAGTGAAGGTGAATACACTGAAGCTTTCTTT,CSEGEYTEAFF
NA,NA,TRBV12-3/TRBV12-4,TRBJ1-3,TGTGCCAGCAGCCATCCACTGCGCTCTGGAAACACCATATATTTT,CASSHPLRSGNTIYF
NA,TRBD1,TRBV6-1,TRBJ1-3,TGTGCCACCATCGACAGGGCTGGAAACACCATATATTTT,CATIDRAGNTIYF
few,TRBD1,TRBV2,TRBJ2-5,TGTGCCAGCAGTGAAAGTCGAGGGACAGAGAGCCAGTACTTC,CASSESRGTESQYF
many,TRBD1,TRBV12-3/TRBV12-4,TRBJ1-1,TGTGCCAGCAGTCCGCGGACAGGGAATATTGAAGCTTTCTTT,CASSPRTGNIEAFF
NA,NA,TRBV19,TRBJ2-1,TGTGCCAGTACCTTCCCCCGGGGAAGCTCCTACAATGAGCAGTTCTTC,CASTFPRGSSYNEQFF
many,NA,TRBV29-1,TRBJ1-2,TGCAGCGTTTGGGGCAGGGCTGGGGTCGGCTACACCTTC,CSVWGRAGVGYTF
many,NA,TRBV2,TRBJ1-1,TGTGCCAGCAGTGAAGCACGGGGTATCACGAACACTGAAGCTTTCTTT,CASSEARGITNTEAFF
many,NA,TRBV28,TRBJ2-7,TGTGCCAGCAGTGCCGAAACCCTCGCACGGGAGCAGTACTTC,CASSAETLAREQYF
many,NA,TRBV7-9,TRBJ2-7,TGTGCCAGCAGCTTAGAAGGGGGGATCTCCTACGAGCAGTACTTC,CASSLEGGISYEQYF
many,TRBD1,TRBV6-1,TRBJ1-5,TGTGCCAGCAGCGCCGTGACAGGGGGCGCCGCTCAGCCCCAGCATTTT,CASSAVTGGAAQPQHF
many,TRBD1,TRBV20-1,TRBJ1-1,TGCAGTGCTGGGGGACAGGGGGCGCTGAACACTGAAGCTTTCTTT,CSAGGQGALNTEAFF
many,TRBD1,TRBV28,TRBJ1-1,TGTGCCAGCAGTTTCTACAGGGGACGATTAATGAACACTGAAGCTTTCTTT,CASSFYRGRLMNTEAFF
many,NA,TRBV5-1,TRBJ1-2,TGCGCCAGCAGCTTGCGGGGGTTCGATGGCTACACCTTC,CASSLRGFDGYTF
many,TRBD1,TRBV6-1,TRBJ1-1,TGTGCCAGCAGGCGAGGGACAGGGGGCATGAACACTGAAGCTTTCTTT,CASRRGTGGMNTEAFF
many,NA,TRBV7-2,TRBJ1-2,TGTGCCAGCAGCCCCCGCGGGGCGGTCGCCTATGGCTACACCTTC,CASSPRGAVAYGYTF
many,NA,TRBV24-1,TRBJ2-7,TGTGCCACCAGCCCGAGCCACTCCTACGAGCAGTACTTC,CATSPSHSYEQYF
few,NA,TRBV12-3/TRBV12-4,TRBJ1-2,TGTGCCAGCAGTTTCGCCCCGAGGGGGGCAGGTTCTGGCCACACCTTC,CASSFAPRGAGSGHTF
NA,TRBD2,TRBV27,TRBJ2-7,TGTGCCAGCAGTGAGGGAAGCGGGGCAACGTACGAGCAGTACTTC,CASSEGSGATYEQYF
many,NA,TRBV24-1,TRBJ2-5,TGTGCCACCAGTGACCCCGGGGAGGAGACCCAGTACTTC,CATSDPGEETQYF
many,TRBD1,TRBV20-1,TRBJ1-2,TGCAGTGCGGGGGGGACAGACCCACCGAGCTATGGCTACACCTTC,CSAGGTDPPSYGYTF
many,NA,TRBV6-5,TRBJ1-1,TGTGCCACTATTCGGGGGAGTGGCGCTTTCTTT,CATIRGSGAFF
NA,TRBD1,TRBV6-5,TRBJ1-2,TGTGCCAGCAGATACAGGGGTGGGGGCGATAGCTACACCTTC,CASRYRGGGDSYTF
NA,NA,TRBV6-1,TRBJ1-2,TGTGCCAGCAGTGAGGCGGACTTATATGGCTACACCTTC,CASSEADLYGYTF
many,NA,TRBV28,TRBJ1-3,TGTGCCAGCAGGCCGGGGCCACTCTCTGGAAACACCATATATTTT,CASRPGPLSGNTIYF
many,TRBD1,TRBV12-3/TRBV12-4,TRBJ1-6,TGTGCCAGCAGCCTCGGACAGGGAGGTTCACCCCTCCACTTT,CASSLGQGGSPLHF
few,NA,TRBV5-1,TRBJ1-1,TGCGCCAGCAGCTTGTCGGGTGGGACGGTCACTGAAGCTTTCTTT,CASSLSGGTVTEAFF
many,NA,TRBV20-1,TRBJ1-1,TGCAGTGCTCCCGGACGGCCGATGAACACTGAAGCTTTCTTT,CSAPGRPMNTEAFF
NA,NA,TRBV7-9,TRBJ1-2,TGTGCCAGCAGCTTAGGACAAAGGGAAGATAGCTACACCTTC,CASSLGQREDSYTF
few,NA,TRBV24-1,TRBJ1-5,TGTGCCACCAGTGACCAGGGAGGGCCCCAGCATTTT,CATSDQGGPQHF
many,NA,TRBV28,TRBJ1-1,TGTGCCAGCAGATTAGAGCGAAGAACTGAAGCTTTCTTT,CASRLERRTEAFF
NA,NA,TRBV20-1,TRBJ1-1,TGCAGTGCAAGGCGGCAGATGAACACTGAAGCTTTCTTT,CSARRQMNTEAFF
many,TRBD1,TRBV20-1,TRBJ1-2,TGCAGTGCCCGGACAGGACCTAACTATGGCTACACCTTC,CSARTGPNYGYTF
few,TRBD1,TRBV6-5,TRBJ2-7,TGTGCCAGCAGTTACACCTCGGACAGGGGCTACCCCTACGAGCAGTACTTC,CASSYTSDRGYPYEQYF
many,NA,TRBV30,TRBJ1-3,TGTGCCTGGAGTGTACTGGGTGGAAACACCATATATTTT,CAWSVLGGNTIYF
many,NA,TRBV20-1,TRBJ1-2,TGCAGTGCCCGGGACAAAAACTATGGCTACACCTTC,CSARDKNYGYTF
many,NA,TRBV7-9,TRBJ1-1,TGTGCCAGCAGCCCGACGTCCCTCCCTGAAGCTTTCTTT,CASSPTSLPEAFF
many,NA,TRBV2,TRBJ2-4,TGTGCCAGCCGCCCGGACGCATTGGACATTCAGTACTTC,CASRPDALDIQYF
many,NA,TRBV27,TRBJ2-7,TGTGCCAGCGGATTGGGTCCCTACGAGCAGTACTTC,CASGLGPYEQYF
few,NA,TRBV6-1,TRBJ2-2,TGTGCCAGTAGTACAGGGAGAAATACCGGGGAGCTGTTTTTT,CASSTGRNTGELFF
many,TRBD2,TRBV20-1,TRBJ2-7,TGCAGTGCCCAACTAGCGACCCGAACCTACGAGCAGTACTTC,CSAQLATRTYEQYF
many,NA,TRBV3-1,TRBJ2-7,TGTGCCAGCAGCCAATCTCTCCGGGGCTACGAGCAGTACTTC,CASSQSLRGYEQYF
few,TRBD1,TRBV30,TRBJ1-1,TGTGCCGGGACAGACTATGCGTGGGCTTTCTTT,CAGTDYAWAFF
many,NA,TRBV6-1,TRBJ1-1,TGTGCCAGCAGGGACGGGGGACTGAACACTGAAGCTTTCTTT,CASRDGGLNTEAFF
many,NA,TRBV27,TRBJ1-2,TGTGCCAGCTCCGAAGAGAGGAGCTATGGCTACACCTTC,CASSEERSYGYTF
NA,NA,TRBV5-1,TRBJ2-6,TGCGCCAGCAGCCACCTCTCTGGGGCCAACGTCCTGACTTTC,CASSHLSGANVLTF
many,NA,TRBV30,TRBJ1-1,TGTGCCTGGAGTGTACCCGGTGGAGCTTTCTTT,CAWSVPGGAFF
many,NA,TRBV12-5,TRBJ2-7,TGTGCTAGTGGTTTTAACCAGGGCGCCTACGAGCAGTACTTC,CASGFNQGAYEQYF
NA,NA,TRBV20-1,TRBJ1-1,TGCAGTGCCTACTCCGACACCACTGAAGCTTTCTTT,CSAYSDTTEAFF
NA,TRBD1,TRBV28,TRBJ1-5,TGTGCCAGCAGTTTTAGGGGAACAGGGGGGTCAATATCGCAGCCCCAGCATTTT,CASSFRGTGGSISQPQHF
many,NA,TRBV15,TRBJ1-1,TGTGCCACCAGCAGTCGGGGATTCGTGAACACTGAAGCTTTCTTT,CATSSRGFVNTEAFF
many,TRBD1,TRBV2,TRBJ2-2,TGTGCCAGCAGGGTTCCAGGGGGCGTAGGGACCGGGGAGCTGTTTTTT,CASRVPGGVGTGELFF